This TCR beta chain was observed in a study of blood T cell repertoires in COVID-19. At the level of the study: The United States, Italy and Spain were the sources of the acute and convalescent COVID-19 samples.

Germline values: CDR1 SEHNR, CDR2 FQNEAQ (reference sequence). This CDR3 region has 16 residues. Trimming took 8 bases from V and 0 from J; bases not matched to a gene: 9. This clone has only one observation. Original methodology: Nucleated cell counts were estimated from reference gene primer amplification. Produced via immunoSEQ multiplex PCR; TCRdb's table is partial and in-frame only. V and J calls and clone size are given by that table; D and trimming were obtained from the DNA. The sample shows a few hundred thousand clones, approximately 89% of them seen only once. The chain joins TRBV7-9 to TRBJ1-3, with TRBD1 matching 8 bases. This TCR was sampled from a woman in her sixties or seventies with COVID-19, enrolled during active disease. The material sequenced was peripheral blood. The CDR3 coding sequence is TGTGCCAGCGCTATGACAGGGGACCGCTCTGGAAACACCATATATTTT. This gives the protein CASAMTGDRSGNTIYF.